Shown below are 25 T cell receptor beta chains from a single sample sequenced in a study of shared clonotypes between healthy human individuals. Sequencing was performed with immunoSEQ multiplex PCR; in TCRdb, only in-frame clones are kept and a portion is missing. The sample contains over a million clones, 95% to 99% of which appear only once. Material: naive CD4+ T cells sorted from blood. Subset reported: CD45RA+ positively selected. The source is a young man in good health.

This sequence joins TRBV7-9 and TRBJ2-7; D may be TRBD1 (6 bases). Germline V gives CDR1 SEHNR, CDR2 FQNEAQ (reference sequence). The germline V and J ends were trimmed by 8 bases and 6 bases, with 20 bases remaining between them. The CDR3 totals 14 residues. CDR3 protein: CASVRDNQDGEQYF. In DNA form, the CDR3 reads TGTGCCAGCGTCCGGGACAATCAGGATGGCGAGCAGTACTTC. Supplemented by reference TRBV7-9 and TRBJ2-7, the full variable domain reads DTGVSQNPRHKITKRGQNVTFRCDPISEHNRLYWYRQTLGQGPEFLTYFQNEAQLEKSRLLSDRFSAERPKGSFSTLEIQRTEQGDSAMYLCASVRDNQDGEQYFGPGTRLTVT.

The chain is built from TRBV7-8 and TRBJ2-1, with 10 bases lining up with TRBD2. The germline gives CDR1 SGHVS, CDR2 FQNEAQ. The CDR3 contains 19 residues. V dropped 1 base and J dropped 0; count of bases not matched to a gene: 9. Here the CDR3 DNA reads TGTGCCAGCAGCTTAGTTCGGACTAGCGGTCCGAGCTCCTACAATGAGCAGTTCTTC. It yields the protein CASSLVRTSGPSSYNEQFF.

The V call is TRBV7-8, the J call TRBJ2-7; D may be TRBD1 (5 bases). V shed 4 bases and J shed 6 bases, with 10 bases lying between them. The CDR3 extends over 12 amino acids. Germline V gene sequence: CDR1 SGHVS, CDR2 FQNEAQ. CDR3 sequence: CASSSDSGEQYF. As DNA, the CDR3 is TGTGCCAGCAGCTCCGACAGTGGCGAGCAGTACTTC.

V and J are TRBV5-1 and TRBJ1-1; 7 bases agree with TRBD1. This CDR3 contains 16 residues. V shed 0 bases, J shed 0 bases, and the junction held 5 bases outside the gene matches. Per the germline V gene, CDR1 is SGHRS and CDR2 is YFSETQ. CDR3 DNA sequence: TGCGCCAGCAGCTTGGGCGACAGGGCATTGAACACTGAAGCTTTCTTT. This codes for CASSLGDRALNTEAFF.

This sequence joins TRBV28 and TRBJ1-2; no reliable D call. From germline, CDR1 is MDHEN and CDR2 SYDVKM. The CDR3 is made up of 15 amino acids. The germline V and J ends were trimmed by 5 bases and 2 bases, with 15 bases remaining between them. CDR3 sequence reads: CASSHPRGGNYGYTF. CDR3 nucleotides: TGTGCCAGCAGTCATCCACGGGGTGGGAACTATGGCTACACCTTC.

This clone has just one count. The CDR3 DNA reads as TGTGCCAGCAGTTTATCCCCGACAGGGGGATTATACGAGCAGTACTTC. It is translated as CASSLSPTGGLYEQYF. V is TRBV27 and J is TRBJ2-7; 9 positions agree with TRBD1. The CDR3 spans 16 residues. Germline CDR1 reads MNHEY; CDR2 reads SMNVEV (reference sequence). With 0 bases clipped from V and 4 bases from J, the junction kept 7 bases outside the gene matches.

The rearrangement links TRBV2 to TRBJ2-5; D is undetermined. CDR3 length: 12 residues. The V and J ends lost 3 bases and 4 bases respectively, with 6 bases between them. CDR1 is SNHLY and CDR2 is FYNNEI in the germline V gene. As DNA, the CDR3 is TGTGCCAGCAGTGATTATCGAGAGACCCAGTACTTC. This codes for CASSDYRETQYF.

This CDR3 is CASTRTGQNQPQHF. The CDR3 DNA sequence: TGTGCCAGCACAAGGACAGGGCAAAATCAGCCCCAGCATTTT. The V and J genes are TRBV6-6 and TRBJ1-5; 8 bases align to TRBD1. CDR3 length: 14 amino acids. Germline CDR1 MNHNY, CDR2 SVGAGI (reference sequence). The ends lost 7 bases at V and 4 bases at J; junction bases unmatched: 6.

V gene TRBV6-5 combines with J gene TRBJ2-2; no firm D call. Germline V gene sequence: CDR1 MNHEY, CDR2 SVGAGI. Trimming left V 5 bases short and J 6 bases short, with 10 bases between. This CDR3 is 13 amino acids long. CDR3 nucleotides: TGTGCCAGCAGTAGACGGCCTCCCGGGGAGCTGTTTTTT. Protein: CASSRRPPGELFF.

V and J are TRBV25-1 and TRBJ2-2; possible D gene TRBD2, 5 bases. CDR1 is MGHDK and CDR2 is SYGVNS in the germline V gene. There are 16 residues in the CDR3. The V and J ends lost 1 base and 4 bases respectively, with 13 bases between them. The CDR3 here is CASSEFRGPGTGELFF. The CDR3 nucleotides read TGTGCCAGCAGTGAATTTCGCGGGCCGGGCACCGGGGAGCTGTTTTTT.

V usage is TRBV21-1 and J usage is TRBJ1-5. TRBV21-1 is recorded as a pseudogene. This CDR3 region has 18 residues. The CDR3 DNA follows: TGTGCCAGCAGCGAAAGCGAGGGGGGGCGGATGAGCAATCAGCCCCAGCATTTT. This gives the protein CASSESEGGRMSNQPQHF.

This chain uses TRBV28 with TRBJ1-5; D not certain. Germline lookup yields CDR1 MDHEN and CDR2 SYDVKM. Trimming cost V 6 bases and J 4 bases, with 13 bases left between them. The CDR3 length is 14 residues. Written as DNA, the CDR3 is TGTGCCAGCAGAGTTGGGCGGAAAAATCAGCCCCAGCATTTT. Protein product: CASRVGRKNQPQHF.

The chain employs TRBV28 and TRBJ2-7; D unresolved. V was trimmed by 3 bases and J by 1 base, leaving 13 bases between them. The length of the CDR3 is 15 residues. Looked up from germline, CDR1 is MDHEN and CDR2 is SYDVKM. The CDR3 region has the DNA TGTGCCAGCAGTTTCGGCTCTACTCCTTCCTACGAGCAGTACTTC. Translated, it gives CASSFGSTPSYEQYF.

In nucleotides, the CDR3 is TGCGCCAGCAGCGGGGACAGGGGAGGGAACCAGCCCCAGCATTTT. This translates into CASSGDRGGNQPQHF. The genes are TRBV4-1 and TRBJ1-5, with TRBD1 identical over 10 bases. CDR1 is MGHRA, CDR2 YSYEKL, per germline. The CDR3 has 15 residues. Trimming cost V 5 bases and J 7 bases; bases outside gene matches: 8.

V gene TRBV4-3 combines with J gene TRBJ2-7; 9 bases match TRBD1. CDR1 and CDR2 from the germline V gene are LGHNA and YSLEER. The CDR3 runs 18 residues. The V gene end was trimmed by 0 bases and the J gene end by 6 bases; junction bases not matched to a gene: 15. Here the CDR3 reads CASSQDYWDRAELSEQYF. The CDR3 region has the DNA TGCGCCAGCAGCCAAGATTATTGGGACAGGGCTGAGCTCTCCGAGCAGTACTTC.

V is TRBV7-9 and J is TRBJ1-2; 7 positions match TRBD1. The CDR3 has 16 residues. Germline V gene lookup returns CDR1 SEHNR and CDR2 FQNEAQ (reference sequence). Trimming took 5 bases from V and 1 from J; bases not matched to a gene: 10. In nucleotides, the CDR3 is TGTGCCAGCAGCCTTAAAGTGGGGACAGATAACTATGGCTACACCTTC. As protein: CASSLKVGTDNYGYTF.

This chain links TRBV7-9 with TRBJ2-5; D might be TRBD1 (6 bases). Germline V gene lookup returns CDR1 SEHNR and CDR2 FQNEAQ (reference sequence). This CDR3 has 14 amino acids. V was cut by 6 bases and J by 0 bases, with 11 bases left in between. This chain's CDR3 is CASRGGQYQETQYF. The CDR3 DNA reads TGTGCCAGCAGGGGCGGACAGTACCAAGAGACCCAGTACTTC.

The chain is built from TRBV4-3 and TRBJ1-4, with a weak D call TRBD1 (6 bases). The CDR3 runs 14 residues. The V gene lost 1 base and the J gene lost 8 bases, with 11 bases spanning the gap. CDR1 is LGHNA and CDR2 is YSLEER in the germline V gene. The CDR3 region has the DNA TGCGCCAGCAGCCAAGGAAGGGGGGCGGAAAAACTGTTTTTT. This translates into CASSQGRGAEKLFF.

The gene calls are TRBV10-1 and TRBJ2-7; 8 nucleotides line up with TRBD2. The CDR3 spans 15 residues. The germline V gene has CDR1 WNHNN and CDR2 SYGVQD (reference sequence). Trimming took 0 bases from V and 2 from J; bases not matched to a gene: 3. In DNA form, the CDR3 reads TGCGCCAGCAGTGAGTCAAAGCGGGAGCCCTACGAGCAGTACTTC. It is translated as CASSESKREPYEQYF.

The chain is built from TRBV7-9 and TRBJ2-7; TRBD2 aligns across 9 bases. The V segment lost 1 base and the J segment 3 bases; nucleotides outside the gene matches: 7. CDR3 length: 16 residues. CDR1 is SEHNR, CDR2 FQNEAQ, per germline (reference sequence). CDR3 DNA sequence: TGTGCCAGCAGCTTAGATAGGCTAGCGGGATTCTACGAGCAGTACTTC. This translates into CASSLDRLAGFYEQYF. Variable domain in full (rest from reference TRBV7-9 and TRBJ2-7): DTGVSQNPRHKITKRGQNVTFRCDPISEHNRLYWYRQTLGQGPEFLTYFQNEAQLEKSRLLSDRFSAERPKGSFSTLEIQRTEQGDSAMYLCASSLDRLAGFYEQYFGPGTRLTVT.

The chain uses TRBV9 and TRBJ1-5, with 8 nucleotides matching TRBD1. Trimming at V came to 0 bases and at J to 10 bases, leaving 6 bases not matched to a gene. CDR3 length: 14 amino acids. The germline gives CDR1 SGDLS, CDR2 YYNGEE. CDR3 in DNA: TGTGCCAGCAGCGTAGGGGACAGGTCCAGCCCCCAGCATTTT. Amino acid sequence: CASSVGDRSSPQHF. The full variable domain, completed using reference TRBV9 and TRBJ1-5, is DSGVTQTPKHLITATGQRVTLRCSPRSGDLSVYWYQQSLDQGLQFLIQYYNGEERAKGNILERFSAQQFPDLHSELNLSSLELGDSALYFCASSVGDRSSPQHFGDGTRLSIL.

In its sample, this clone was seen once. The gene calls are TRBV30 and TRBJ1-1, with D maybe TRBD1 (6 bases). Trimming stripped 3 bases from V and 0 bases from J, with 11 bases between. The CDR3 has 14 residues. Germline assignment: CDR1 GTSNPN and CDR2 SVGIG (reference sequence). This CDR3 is CAWRGQPVNTEAFF. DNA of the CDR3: TGTGCCTGGAGAGGACAGCCCGTGAACACTGAAGCTTTCTTT.

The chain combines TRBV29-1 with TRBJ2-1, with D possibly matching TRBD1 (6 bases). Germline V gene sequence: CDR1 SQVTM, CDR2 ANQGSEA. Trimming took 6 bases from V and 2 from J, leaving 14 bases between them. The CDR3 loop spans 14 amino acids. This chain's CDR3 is CSVDRDTTYNEQFF. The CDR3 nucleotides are TGCAGCGTCGACCGGGACACAACCTACAATGAGCAGTTCTTC.

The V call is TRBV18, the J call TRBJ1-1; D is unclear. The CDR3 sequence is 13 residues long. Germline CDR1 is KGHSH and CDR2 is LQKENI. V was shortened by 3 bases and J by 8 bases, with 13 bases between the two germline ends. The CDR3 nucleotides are TGTGCCAGCTCACCTTCCGTGATCGAGGAAGCTTTCTTT. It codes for CASSPSVIEEAFF.

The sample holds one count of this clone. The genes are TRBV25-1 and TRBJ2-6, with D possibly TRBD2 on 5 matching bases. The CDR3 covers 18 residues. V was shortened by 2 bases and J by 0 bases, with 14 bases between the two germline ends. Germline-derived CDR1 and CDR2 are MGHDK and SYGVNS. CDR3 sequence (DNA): TGTGCCAGCAGTGAAGCGGGTTCTCCCCTCTCTGGGGCCAACGTCCTGACTTTC. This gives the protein CASSEAGSPLSGANVLTF.